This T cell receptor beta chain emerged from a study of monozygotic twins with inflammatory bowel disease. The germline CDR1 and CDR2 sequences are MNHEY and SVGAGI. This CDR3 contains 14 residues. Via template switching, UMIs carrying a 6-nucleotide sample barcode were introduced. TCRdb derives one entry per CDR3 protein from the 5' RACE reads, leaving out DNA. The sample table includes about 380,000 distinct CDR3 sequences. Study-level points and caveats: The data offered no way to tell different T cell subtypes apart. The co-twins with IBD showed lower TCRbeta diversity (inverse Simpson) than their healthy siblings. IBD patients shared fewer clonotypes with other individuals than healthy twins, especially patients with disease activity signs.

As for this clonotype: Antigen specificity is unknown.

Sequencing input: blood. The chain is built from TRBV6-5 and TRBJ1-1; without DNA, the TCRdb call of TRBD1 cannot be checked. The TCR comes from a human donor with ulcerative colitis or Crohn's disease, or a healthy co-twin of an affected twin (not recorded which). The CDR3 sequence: CASSYVRGNTEAFF.